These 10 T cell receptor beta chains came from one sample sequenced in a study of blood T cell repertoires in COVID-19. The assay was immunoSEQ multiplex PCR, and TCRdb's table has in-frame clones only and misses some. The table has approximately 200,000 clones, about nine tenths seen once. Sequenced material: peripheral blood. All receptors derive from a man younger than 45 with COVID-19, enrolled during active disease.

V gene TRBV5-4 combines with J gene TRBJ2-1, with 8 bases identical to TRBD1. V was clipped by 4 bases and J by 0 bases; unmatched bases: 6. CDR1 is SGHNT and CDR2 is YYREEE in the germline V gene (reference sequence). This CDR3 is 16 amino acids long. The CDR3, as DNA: TGTGCCAGCAGCCTTCTAGGGACAGGCTCCTACAATGAGCAGTTCTTC. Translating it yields CASSLLGTGSYNEQFF.

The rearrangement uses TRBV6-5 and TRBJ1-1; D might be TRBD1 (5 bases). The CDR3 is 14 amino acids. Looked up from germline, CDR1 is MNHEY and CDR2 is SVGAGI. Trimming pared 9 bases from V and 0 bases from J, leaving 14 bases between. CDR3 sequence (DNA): TGTGCCAGTCTAACAGGCGTCCTGAACACTGAAGCTTTCTTT. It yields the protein CASLTGVLNTEAFF.

Written as DNA, the CDR3 is TGTGCCAGCAGCTTAGGATGGACAGTATATGGCTACACCTTC. This encodes CASSLGWTVYGYTF. V gene TRBV11-2 combines with J gene TRBJ1-2, with a tentative D call TRBD1 (6 bases). The V and J ends lost 1 base and 5 bases respectively, with 11 bases between them. The germline CDR1 and CDR2 sequences are SGHAT and FQNNGV. This CDR3 contains 14 residues.

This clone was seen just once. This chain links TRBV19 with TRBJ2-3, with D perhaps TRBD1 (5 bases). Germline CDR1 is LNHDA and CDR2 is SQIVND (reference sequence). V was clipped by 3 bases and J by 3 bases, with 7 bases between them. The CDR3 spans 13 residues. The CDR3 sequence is CASSIQGTDTQYF. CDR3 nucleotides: TGTGCCAGTAGTATCCAGGGTACAGATACGCAGTATTTT.

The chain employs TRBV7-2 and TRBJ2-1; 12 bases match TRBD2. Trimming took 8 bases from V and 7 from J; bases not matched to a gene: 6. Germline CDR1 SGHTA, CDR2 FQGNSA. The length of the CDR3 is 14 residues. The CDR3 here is CASRLAGVRNEQFF. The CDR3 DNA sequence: TGTGCCAGCCGACTAGCGGGAGTCCGGAATGAGCAGTTCTTC.

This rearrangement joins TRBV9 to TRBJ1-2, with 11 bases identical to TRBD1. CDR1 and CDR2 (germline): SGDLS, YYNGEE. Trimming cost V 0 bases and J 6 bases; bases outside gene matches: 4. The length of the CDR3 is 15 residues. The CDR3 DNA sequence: TGTGCCAGCAGCGTAGGGGACAGGGGGTGGGATGGCTACACCTTC. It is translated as CASSVGDRGWDGYTF.

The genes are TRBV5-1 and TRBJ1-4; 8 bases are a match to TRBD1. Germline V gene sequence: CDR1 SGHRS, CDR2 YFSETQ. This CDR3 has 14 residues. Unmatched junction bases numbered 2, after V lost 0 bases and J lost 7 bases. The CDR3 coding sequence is TGCGCCAGCAGCTTGGACAGGGGGAGTGAAAAACTGTTTTTT. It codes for CASSLDRGSEKLFF.

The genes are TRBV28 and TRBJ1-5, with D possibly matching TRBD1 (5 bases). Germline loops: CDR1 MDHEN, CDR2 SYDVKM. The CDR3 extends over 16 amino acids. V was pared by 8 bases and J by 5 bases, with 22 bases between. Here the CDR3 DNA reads TGTGCCAGCTTGGGCCCCGGGGGGGGACGCCATCAGCCCCAGCATTTT. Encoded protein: CASLGPGGGRHQPQHF.

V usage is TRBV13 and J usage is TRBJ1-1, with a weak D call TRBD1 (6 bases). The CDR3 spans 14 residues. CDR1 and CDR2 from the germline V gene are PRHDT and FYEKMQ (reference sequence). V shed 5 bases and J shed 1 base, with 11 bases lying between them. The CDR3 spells CASSVGHPNTEAFF. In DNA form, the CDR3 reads TGTGCCAGCAGCGTGGGACACCCGAACACTGAAGCTTTCTTT. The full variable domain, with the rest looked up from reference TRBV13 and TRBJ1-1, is AAGVIQSPRHLIKEKRETATLKCYPIPRHDTVYWYQQGPGQDPQFLISFYEKMQSDKGSIPDRFSAQQFSDYHSELNMSSLELGDSALYFCASSVGHPNTEAFFGQGTRLTVV.

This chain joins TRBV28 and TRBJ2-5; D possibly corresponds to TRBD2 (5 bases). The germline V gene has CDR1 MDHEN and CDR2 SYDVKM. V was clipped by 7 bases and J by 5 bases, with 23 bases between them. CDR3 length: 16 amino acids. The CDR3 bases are TGTGCCAGCATCCTCGGACTCGCCGAAAAACAGGAGACCCAGTACTTC. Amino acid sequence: CASILGLAEKQETQYF.